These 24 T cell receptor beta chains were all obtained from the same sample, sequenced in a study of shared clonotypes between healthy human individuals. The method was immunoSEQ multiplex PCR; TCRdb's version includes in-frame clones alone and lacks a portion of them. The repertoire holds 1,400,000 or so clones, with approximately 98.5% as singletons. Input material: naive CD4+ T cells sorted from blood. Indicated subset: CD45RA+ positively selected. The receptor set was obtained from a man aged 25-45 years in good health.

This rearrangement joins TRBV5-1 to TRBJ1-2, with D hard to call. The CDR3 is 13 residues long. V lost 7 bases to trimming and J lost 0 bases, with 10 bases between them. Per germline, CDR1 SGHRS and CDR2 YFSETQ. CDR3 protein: CASGDTPNYGYTF. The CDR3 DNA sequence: TGCGCCAGCGGAGACACACCTAACTATGGCTACACCTTC.

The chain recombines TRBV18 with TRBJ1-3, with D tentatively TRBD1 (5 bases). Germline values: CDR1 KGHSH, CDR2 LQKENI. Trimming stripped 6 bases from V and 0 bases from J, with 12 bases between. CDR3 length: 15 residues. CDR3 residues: CASSETVTSGNTIYF. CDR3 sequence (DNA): TGTGCCAGCTCGGAGACAGTCACCTCTGGAAACACCATATATTTT.

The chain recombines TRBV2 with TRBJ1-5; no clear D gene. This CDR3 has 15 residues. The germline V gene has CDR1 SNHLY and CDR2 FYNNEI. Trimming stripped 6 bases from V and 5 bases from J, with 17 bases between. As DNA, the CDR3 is TGTGCCAGCAGCCCCGGGCCCTACGCACATCAGCCCCAGCATTTT. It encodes CASSPGPYAHQPQHF.

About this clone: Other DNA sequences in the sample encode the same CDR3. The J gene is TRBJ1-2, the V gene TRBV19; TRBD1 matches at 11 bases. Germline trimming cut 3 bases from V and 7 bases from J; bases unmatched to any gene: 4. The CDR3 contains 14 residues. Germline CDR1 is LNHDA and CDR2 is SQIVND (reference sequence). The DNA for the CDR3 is TGTGCCAGTAGTATCGGACAGGGGGCTTTTGGCTACACCTTC. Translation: CASSIGQGAFGYTF.

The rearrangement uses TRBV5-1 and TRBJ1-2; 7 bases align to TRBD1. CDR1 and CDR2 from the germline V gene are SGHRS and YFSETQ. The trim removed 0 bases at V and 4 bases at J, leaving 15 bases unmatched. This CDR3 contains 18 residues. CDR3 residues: CASSLANIGTAWSYGYTF. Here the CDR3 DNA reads TGCGCCAGCAGCTTGGCCAATATTGGGACAGCGTGGAGCTATGGCTACACCTTC.

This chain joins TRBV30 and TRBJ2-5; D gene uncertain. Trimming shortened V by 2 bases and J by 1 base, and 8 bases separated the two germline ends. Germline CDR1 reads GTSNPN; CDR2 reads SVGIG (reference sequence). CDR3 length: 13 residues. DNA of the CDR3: TGTGCCTGGAGTCGAAGCCTCCAAGAGACCCAGTACTTC. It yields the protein CAWSRSLQETQYF.

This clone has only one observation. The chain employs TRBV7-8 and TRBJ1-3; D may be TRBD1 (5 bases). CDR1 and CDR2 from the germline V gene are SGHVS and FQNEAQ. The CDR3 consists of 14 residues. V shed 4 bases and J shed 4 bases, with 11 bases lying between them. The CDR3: CASSSGDFGNTIYF. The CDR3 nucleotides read TGTGCCAGCAGCTCGGGGGATTTCGGAAACACCATATATTTT. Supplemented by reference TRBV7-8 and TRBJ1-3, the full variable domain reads GAGVSQSPRYKVAKRGQDVALRCDPISGHVSLFWYQQALGQGPEFLTYFQNEAQLDKSGLPSDRFFAERPEGSVSTLKIQRTQQEDSAVYLCASSSGDFGNTIYFGEGSWLTVV.

CDR3 protein: CASTENAPYEQYF. The CDR3 DNA follows: TGTGCTTCTACAGAGAACGCTCCCTACGAGCAGTACTTC. V is TRBV30 and J is TRBJ2-7; D unclear. This CDR3 has 13 amino acids. In germline, CDR1 is GTSNPN, CDR2 SVGIG (reference sequence).

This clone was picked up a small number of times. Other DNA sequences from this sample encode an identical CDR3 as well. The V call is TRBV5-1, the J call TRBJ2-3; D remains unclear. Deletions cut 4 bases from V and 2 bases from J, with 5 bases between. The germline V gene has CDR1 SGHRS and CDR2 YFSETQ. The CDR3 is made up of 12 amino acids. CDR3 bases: TGCGCCAGCAGCCCAAACACAGATACGCAGTATTTT. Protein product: CASSPNTDTQYF.

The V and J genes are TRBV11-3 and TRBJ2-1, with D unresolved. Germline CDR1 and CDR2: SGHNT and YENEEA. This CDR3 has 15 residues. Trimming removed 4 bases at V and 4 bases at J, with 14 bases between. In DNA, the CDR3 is TGTGCCAGCAGCTCCCGGGTAGCCGAGTACAATGAGCAGTTCTTC. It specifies CASSSRVAEYNEQFF.

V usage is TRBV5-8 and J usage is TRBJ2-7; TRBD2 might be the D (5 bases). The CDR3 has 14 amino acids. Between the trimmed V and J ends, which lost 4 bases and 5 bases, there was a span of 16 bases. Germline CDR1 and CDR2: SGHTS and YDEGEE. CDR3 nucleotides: TGTGCCAGCAGCCTAAAGAGAGGGATCCACGAGCAGTACTTC. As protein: CASSLKRGIHEQYF.

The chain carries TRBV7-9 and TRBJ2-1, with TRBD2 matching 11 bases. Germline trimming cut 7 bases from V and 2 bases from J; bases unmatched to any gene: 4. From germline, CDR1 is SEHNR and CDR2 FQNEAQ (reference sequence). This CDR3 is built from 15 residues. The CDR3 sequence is CASNGLAGPYNEQFF. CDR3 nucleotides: TGTGCCAGCAACGGACTAGCGGGCCCCTACAATGAGCAGTTCTTC.

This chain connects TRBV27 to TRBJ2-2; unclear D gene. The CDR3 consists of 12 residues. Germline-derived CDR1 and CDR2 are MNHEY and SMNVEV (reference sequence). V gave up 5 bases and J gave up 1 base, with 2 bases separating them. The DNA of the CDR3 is TGTGCCAGCAGTGTGAACACCGGGGAGCTGTTTTTT. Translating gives CASSVNTGELFF.

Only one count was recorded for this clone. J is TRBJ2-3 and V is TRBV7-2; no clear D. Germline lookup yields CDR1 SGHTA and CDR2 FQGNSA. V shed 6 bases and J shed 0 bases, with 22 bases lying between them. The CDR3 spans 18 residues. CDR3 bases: TGTGCCAGCAGACCACTTAGATTGAGAACAACTAGCACAGATACGCAGTATTTT. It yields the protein CASRPLRLRTTSTDTQYF.

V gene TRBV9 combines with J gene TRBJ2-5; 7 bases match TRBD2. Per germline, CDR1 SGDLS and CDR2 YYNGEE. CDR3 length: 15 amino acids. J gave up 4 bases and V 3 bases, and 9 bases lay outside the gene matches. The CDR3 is CASSGPLGGLETQYF. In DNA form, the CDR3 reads TGTGCCAGCAGCGGGCCCCTGGGAGGGTTAGAGACCCAGTACTTC.

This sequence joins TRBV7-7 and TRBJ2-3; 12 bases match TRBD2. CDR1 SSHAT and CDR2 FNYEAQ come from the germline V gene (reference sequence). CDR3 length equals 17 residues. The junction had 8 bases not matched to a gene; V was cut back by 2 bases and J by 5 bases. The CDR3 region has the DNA TGTGCCAGCAGCTTATACCCCGGGACTAGCGGGCGAGATACGCAGTATTTT. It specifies CASSLYPGTSGRDTQYF.

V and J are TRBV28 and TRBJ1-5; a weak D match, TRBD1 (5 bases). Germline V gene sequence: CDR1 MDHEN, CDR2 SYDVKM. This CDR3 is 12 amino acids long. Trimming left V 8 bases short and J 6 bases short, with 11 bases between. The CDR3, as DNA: TGTGCCAGCTGGGGGGTAGGTCAGCCCCAGCATTTT. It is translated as CASWGVGQPQHF.

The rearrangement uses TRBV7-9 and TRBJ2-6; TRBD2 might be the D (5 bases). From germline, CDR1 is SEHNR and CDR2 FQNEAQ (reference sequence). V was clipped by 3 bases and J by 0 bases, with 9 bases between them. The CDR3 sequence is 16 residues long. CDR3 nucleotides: TGTGCCAGCAGCTTCAGACGGGGCTCTGGGGCCAACGTCCTGACTTTC. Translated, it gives CASSFRRGSGANVLTF.

The CDR3 reads CASSPTISYEQYF. CDR3 sequence (DNA): TGTGCCAGCTCACCAACTATTTCCTACGAGCAGTACTTC. The genes are TRBV18 and TRBJ2-7; D is uncertain. The CDR3 has 13 amino acids. From germline, CDR1 is KGHSH and CDR2 LQKENI. The V gene lost 2 bases and the J gene lost 1 base, with 6 bases spanning the gap.

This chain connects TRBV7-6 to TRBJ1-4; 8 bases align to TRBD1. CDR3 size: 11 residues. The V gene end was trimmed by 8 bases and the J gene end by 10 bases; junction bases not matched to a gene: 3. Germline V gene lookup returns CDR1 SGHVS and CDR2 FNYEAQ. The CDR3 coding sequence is TGTGCCAGCGCAGGGGGCGTAAAACTGTTTTTT. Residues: CASAGGVKLFF.

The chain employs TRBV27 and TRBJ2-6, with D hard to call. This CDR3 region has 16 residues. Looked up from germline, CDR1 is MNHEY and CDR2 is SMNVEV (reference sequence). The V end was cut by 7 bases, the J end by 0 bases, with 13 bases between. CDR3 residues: CASTRFRISGANVLTF. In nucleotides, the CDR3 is TGTGCCAGCACCCGCTTTCGGATCTCTGGGGCCAACGTCCTGACTTTC.

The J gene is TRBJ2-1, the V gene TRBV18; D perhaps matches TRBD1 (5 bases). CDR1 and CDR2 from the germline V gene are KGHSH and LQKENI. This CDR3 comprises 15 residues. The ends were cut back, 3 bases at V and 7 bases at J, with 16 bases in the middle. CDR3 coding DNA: TGTGCCAGCTCACCGATTACTCGCCCAGGGAATGAGCAGTTCTTC. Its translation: CASSPITRPGNEQFF.

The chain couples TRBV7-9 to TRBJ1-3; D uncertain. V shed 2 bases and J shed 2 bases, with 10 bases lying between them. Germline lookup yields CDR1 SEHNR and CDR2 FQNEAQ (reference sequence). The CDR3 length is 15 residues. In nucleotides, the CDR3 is TGTGCCAGCAGCTTAAGTACATCCACTGGAAACACCATATATTTT. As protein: CASSLSTSTGNTIYF.

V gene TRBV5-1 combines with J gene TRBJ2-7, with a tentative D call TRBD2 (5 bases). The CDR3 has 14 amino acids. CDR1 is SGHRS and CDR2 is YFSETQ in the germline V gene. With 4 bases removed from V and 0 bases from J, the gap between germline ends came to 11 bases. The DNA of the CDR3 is TGCGCCAGCAGCGGCGGAGGCCTCTCCTACGAGCAGTACTTC. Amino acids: CASSGGGLSYEQYF.